The clone carrying this T cell receptor (beta chain) has at least ten counts. This sample is part of a study of T cells after yellow fever vaccination. The CDR3 spans 16 residues. V was shortened by 6 bases and J by 14 bases, with 27 bases between the two germline ends. Germline CDR1 reads SGHRS; CDR2 reads YFSETQ. TCRdb analysed the 5' RACE reads with MiXCR anew, one entry per CDR3 protein. The sample carries approximately 180,000 distinct CDR3 sequences, approximately 6.2% recorded once. Material: CD4+ T cells sorted from PBMCs, obtained on the day of the first yellow fever vaccination. This chain uses TRBV5-1 with TRBJ1-6; D is unclear. The sequence was collected from a man aged 18 to 30 who received the YFV17D yellow fever vaccine. This CDR3 is CASTDLMDGGLVSLHF. The CDR3 nucleotides read TGCGCCAGCACCGACCTTATGGACGGAGGATTAGTTTCCCTCCACTTT. The full variable domain, its missing parts supplied by reference TRBV5-1 and TRBJ1-6, is KAGVTQTPRYLIKTRGQQVTLSCSPISGHRSVSWYQQTPGQGLQFLFEYFSETQRNKGNFPGRFSGRQFSNSRSEMNVSTLELGDSALYLCASTDLMDGGLVSLHFGNGTRLTVT.